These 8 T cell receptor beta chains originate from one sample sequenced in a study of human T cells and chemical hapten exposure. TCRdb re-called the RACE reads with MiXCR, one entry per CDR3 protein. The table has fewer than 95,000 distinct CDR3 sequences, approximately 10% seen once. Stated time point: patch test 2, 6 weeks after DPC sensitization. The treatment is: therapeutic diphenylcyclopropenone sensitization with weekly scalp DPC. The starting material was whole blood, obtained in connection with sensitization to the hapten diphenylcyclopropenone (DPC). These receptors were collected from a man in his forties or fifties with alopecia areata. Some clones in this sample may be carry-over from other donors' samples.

CDR3 DNA sequence: TGTGCCATCAGTGGTAGCAATCAGCCCCAGCATTTT. Translating gives CAISGSNQPQHF. V usage is TRBV10-3 and J usage is TRBJ1-5; the D is unclear. The CDR3 loop spans 12 amino acids. Per the germline V gene, CDR1 is ENHRY and CDR2 is SYGVKD. The V end was cut by 4 bases, the J end by 0 bases, with 1 base between.

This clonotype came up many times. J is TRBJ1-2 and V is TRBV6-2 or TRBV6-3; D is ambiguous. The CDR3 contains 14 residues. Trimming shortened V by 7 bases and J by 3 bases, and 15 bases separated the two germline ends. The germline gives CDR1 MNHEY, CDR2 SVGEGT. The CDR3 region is CASTPVWMDYGYTF. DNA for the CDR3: TGTGCCAGCACCCCGGTCTGGATGGACTATGGCTACACCTTC.

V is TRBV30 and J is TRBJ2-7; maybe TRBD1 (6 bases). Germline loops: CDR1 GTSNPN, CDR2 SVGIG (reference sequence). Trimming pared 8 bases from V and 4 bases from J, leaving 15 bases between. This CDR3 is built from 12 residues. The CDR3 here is CAGKQGTYEQYF. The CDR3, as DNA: TGTGCCGGAAAACAGGGTACATACGAGCAGTACTTC.

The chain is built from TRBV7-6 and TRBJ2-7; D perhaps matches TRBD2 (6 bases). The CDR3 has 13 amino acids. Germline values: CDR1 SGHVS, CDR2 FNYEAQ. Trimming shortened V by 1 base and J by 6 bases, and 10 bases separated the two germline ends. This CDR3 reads CASSLEAGREQYF. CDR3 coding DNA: TGTGCCAGCAGCTTAGAGGCGGGGCGCGAGCAGTACTTC.

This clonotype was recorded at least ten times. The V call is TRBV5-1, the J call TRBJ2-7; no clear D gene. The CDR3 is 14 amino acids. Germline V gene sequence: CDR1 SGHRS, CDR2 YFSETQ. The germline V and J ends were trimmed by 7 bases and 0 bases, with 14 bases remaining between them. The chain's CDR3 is CASRPGPSSYEQYV. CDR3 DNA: TGCGCCAGCCGCCCCGGCCCAAGCTCCTACGAGCAGTACGTC.

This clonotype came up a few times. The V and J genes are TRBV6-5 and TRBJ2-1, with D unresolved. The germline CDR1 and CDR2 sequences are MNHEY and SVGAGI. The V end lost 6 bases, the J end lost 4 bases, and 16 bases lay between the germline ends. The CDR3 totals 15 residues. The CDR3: CASSRQIVNYNEQFF. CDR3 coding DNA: TGTGCCAGCAGCCGCCAAATCGTGAATTACAATGAGCAGTTCTTC.

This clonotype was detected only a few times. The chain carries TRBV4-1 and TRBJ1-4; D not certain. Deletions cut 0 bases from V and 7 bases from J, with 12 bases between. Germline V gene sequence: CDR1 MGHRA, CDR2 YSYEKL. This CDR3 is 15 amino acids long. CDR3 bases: TGCGCCAGCAGCCAAGAGGGTAGCCCGGTTGAAAAACTGTTTTTT. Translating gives CASSQEGSPVEKLFF.

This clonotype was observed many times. CDR3: CASSWGSGAEAFF. The CDR3 nucleotides are TGCGCCAGCAGCTGGGGATCTGGCGCTGAAGCTTTCTTT. The rearrangement links TRBV5-1 to TRBJ1-1; D not resolved. V was cut by 3 bases and J by 6 bases, with 12 bases left in between. Germline V lookup: CDR1 SGHRS, CDR2 YFSETQ. The CDR3 consists of 13 residues.